The clone carrying this T cell receptor (beta chain) came up a few times. The target antigen is unknown. The investigators amplified TCR beta CDR3 regions from RNA transcripts. The study used the HTBI primer set for a first-round RT-PCR of the TCR CDR3. TCRdb itself ran the multiplex PCR reads through MiXCR, one entry per CDR3 protein. The sample lists roughly 500,000 distinct CDR3 sequences; about 16% were seen once. The sample originates from a study of T cells in Graves' hyperthyroidism and ophthalmopathy. Findings and limits, study-wide: Among thyroid clonotypes expanded above 0.001, most also appeared in blood.

Those patients with uncontrolled infection, other autoimmune disease, pregnancy or lactation were excluded. Based on clinical symptoms, serum thyroxine and TRAb, thyroid ultrasound and orbital computed tomography, diagnoses were reached. Fresh peripheral blood, 10 ml, was the source of the PBMCs. The germline gives CDR1 DFQATT, CDR2 SNEGSKA (reference sequence). Germline trimming cut 5 bases from V and 3 bases from J; bases unmatched to any gene: 11. CDR3 length: 16 residues. This chain connects TRBV20-1 to TRBJ2-7; 12 bases match TRBD2. The sequence was obtained from a woman between 25 and 40 years old with Graves' ophthalmopathy. Sample: blood. The CDR3 DNA is TGCAGTGCTCATGACTTAGGGACTAGCGGGTACTACGAGCAGTACTTC. This sequence encodes CSAHDLGTSGYYEQYF.